This T cell receptor (beta chain) was sequenced in a study of T cell responses to AZD1222 COVID-19 vaccine. Concerning this clone itself: Its antigen is undetermined.

The study's findings and limits: Just five or six AZD1222 recipients were seropositive at baseline. Reports say nearly half of spike-specific TCRs go after unmutated variant regions.

The V gene's germline CDR1 is SGHTA and CDR2 FQGNSA. The CDR3 runs to 14 residues. Losses at the gene ends were 5 bases for V and 4 bases for J; bases not matched to a gene: 7. Measured with immunoSEQ multiplex PCR; TCRdb has only the in-frame clones, and not every one. Counted here are over 150,000 clones, about 86% occurring once; the ten biggest clones make up about 5.1%. Material: peripheral blood, obtained on day 0 of MenACWY control vaccination. This clonotype was sampled from an adult in good health. This chain connects TRBV7-2 to TRBJ2-7; 8 nucleotides align to TRBD1. Written as DNA, the CDR3 is TGTGCCAGCAGCCCCCGGACAGGGATGTACGAGCAGTACTTC. Protein: CASSPRTGMYEQYF.